Listed below are T cell receptor beta chains from one sample, sequenced in a study of early stage breast cancer tumors. TCRdb's table, derived via immunoSEQ multiplex PCR, lists solely in-frame clones and lacks some. The sample holds about 51,000 clones, 78% seen once. The sequenced sample was blood. The source of these receptors is a person aged 40 to 49 with breast cancer. Both conserved end residues are part of each CDR3. The order of the fields is CDR3 protein, D gene, V gene. D genes are given only for firm matches.

CDR3: CASSDLSALSSYNEQFF
D: .
V: TRBV19

CDR3: CASSSVGFGTEQYF
D: .
V: TRBV19

CDR3: CASSEGGLALQETQYF
D: TRBD2
V: TRBV25-1

CDR3: CASSQHGEGETQYF
D: TRBD2
V: TRBV6-1

CDR3: CASSASGRSYEQYF
D: TRBD2
V: TRBV19

CDR3: CASSIAGQYTGELFF
D: .
V: TRBV19

CDR3: CASRDDPLRETQYF
D: .
V: TRBV2

CDR3: CASSYGTGGLFF
D: TRBD1
V: TRBV6-5

CDR3: CASSLVPPYEQYF
D: .
V: TRBV7-2

CDR3: CASSYVQAGHNEQFF
D: .
V: TRBV6-6

CDR3: CASSFSTNVLTF
D: .
V: TRBV5-1

CDR3: CASSPTPTGASYNEQFF
D: TRBD1
V: TRBV7-9

CDR3: CASSPPGQTEAFF
D: .
V: TRBV6-5

CDR3: CARPRKASSYEQYF
D: .
V: TRBV6-1

CDR3: CASSLGSQTDYGYTF
D: .
V: TRBV7-8

CDR3: CASSLDSRAYEQYF
D: .
V: TRBV5-1

CDR3: CASSAHRDGADTQYF
D: .
V: TRBV19

CDR3: CASSPGTSDNEQFF
D: TRBD2
V: TRBV5-4

CDR3: CASSPGRSPLHF
D: .
V: TRBV5-1

CDR3: CAISESTDLHEQYF
D: .
V: TRBV10-3

CDR3: CASSAGGTVREQFF
D: TRBD2
V: TRBV7-9

CDR3: CAWSGAGYTF
D: .
V: TRBV30

CDR3: CASRTGPTSGEQYF
D: .
V: TRBV2

CDR3: CASSMTGKTEAFF
D: TRBD1
V: TRBV6-1

CDR3: CASRGTSGQTGTQYF
D: TRBD2
V: TRBV5-1

CDR3: CASSLDPKEYGYTF
D: .
V: TRBV5-1

CDR3: CASSPGLADPLSYNEQFF
D: TRBD2
V: TRBV18

CDR3: CASSRGRSYEQYF
D: .
V: TRBV27

CDR3: CASSLGGYSSTDTQYF
D: .
V: TRBV11-2

CDR3: CASRGDTQGEKLFF
D: .
V: TRBV6-5

CDR3: CASSALRGTTDTQYF
D: .
V: TRBV6-1

CDR3: CASDPGVAEGEQYF
D: .
V: TRBV27

CDR3: CASSPSIHSTNEKLFF
D: .
V: TRBV19

CDR3: CASSPGLSSGANEKLFF
D: .
V: TRBV4-2

CDR3: CSVSRLLYNEQFF
D: .
V: TRBV29-1

CDR3: CASSIGWAVAGAPRTRDTQYF
D: TRBD2
V: TRBV19

CDR3: CASSVGGRLYNEQFF
D: .
V: TRBV9

CDR3: CASSQGVLGSPFAGEPYEQYF
D: TRBD2
V: TRBV4-2

CDR3: CASSDTNYGYTF
D: .
V: TRBV6-5

CDR3: CASSHPRGLGTEAFF
D: TRBD1
V: TRBV4-1